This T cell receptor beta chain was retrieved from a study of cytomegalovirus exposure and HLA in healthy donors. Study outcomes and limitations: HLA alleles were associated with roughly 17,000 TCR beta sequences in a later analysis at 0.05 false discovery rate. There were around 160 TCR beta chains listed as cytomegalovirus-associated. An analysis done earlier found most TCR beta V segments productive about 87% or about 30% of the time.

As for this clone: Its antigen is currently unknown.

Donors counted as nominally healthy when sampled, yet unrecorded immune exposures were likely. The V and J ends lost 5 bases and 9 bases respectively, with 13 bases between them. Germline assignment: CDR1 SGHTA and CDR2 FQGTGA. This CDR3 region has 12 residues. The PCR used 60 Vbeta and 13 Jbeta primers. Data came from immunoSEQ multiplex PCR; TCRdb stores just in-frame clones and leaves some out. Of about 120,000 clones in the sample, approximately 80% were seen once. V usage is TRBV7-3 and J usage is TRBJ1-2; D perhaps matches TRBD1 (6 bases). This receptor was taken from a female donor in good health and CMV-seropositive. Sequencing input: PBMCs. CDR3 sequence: CASSPSTGSYTF. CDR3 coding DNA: TGTGCCAGCAGCCCCTCGACAGGAAGCTACACCTTC.